The next 20 T cell receptor beta chains were all read from a single sample in a study of post-analysis software for immune sequencing data. Notes on the study in general: Roughly five TRBV segments, including TRBV5-6, TRBV5-1 and TRBV20-1, were more frequent in patients than controls.

Their target antigens are unknown. Incorporated into the TCR beta cDNA libraries were unique molecular identifiers, which served to reduce PCR and sequencing biases. From the PCR reads, TCRdb called clonotypes with MiXCR, one entry per CDR3 protein. The sample includes approximately 250,000 distinct CDR3 sequences, 36% of them seen just once. Sequencing was carried out using blood. The receptors shown here come from a girl aged 10-17 years with multiple sclerosis.

This clonotype has only a few counts. This sequence may be a read error, since a much larger clone differs from it by one base. The J gene is TRBJ2-3, the V gene TRBV9; D is undetermined. The CDR3 runs to 14 residues. CDR1 is SGDLS, CDR2 YYNGEE, per germline. The V end was cut by 3 bases, the J end by 2 bases, with 10 bases between. The CDR3 coding sequence is TGTGCCAGCAGCGATCGTCTCTACACAGATACGCAGTATTTT. It encodes CASSDRLYTDTQYF.

V is TRBV7-9 and J is TRBJ2-2; tentatively, D is TRBD2 (6 bases). Germline loops: CDR1 SEHNR, CDR2 FQNEAQ (reference sequence). This CDR3 is 18 amino acids long. Trimming pared 5 bases from V and 3 bases from J, leaving 22 bases between. The CDR3 loop reads CASSRRTLASKDTGELFF. The CDR3 DNA is TGTGCCAGCAGCAGACGAACCCTAGCGAGCAAGGACACCGGGGAGCTGTTTTTT.

The chain links TRBV15 to TRBJ2-5, with D perhaps TRBD1 or TRBD2 (7 bases each). CDR3 length equals 15 residues. Trimming pared 0 bases from V and 11 bases from J, leaving 19 bases between. Germline lookup yields CDR1 LNHNV and CDR2 YYDKDF (reference sequence). The chain's CDR3 is CATSRDPGGENEQYF. In DNA, the CDR3 is TGTGCCACCAGCAGAGACCCAGGGGGGGAAAATGAGCAGTACTTC.

This clonotype was observed a handful of times. V gene TRBV28 combines with J gene TRBJ1-5, with 9 positions matching TRBD1. The germline V gene encodes CDR1 MDHEN and CDR2 SYDVKM. The CDR3 runs to 18 residues. The V and J ends lost 1 base and 6 bases, in that order; junction bases with no gene match: 13. The CDR3 here is CASSLLMGQGLKSQPQHF. DNA of the CDR3: TGTGCCAGCAGTTTATTAATGGGACAGGGTTTGAAGAGTCAGCCCCAGCATTTT.

V usage is TRBV10-3 and J usage is TRBJ2-5; 8 bases are a match to TRBD1. V was clipped by 2 bases and J by 5 bases; unmatched bases: 7. CDR1 is ENHRY and CDR2 is SYGVKD in the germline V gene. This CDR3 has 15 amino acids. The CDR3 DNA sequence: TGTGCCATCAGTGAGGGGACAGGCGGATTTGAGACCCAGTACTTC. Its protein product is CAISEGTGGFETQYF.

Sample share makes this clonotype medium-sized. The chain joins TRBV20-1 to TRBJ2-5; D may correspond to TRBD1 or TRBD2 (5 bases each). Per the germline V gene, CDR1 is DFQATT and CDR2 is SNEGSKA (reference sequence). V was trimmed by 1 base and J by 5 bases, leaving 14 bases between them. CDR3 length: 14 amino acids. In DNA, the CDR3 is TGCAGTGCTAGAGGGGACCTTCGTTCGGAGACCCAGTACTTC. Amino acids: CSARGDLRSETQYF.

This clonotype was found many times. The chain links TRBV10-3 to TRBJ1-1; D unresolved. V was pared by 9 bases and J by 1 base, with 15 bases between. This CDR3 comprises 14 residues. Germline assignment: CDR1 ENHRY and CDR2 SYGVKD. CDR3 in amino acids: CAIVRSPGNTEAFF. In DNA, the CDR3 is TGTGCCATAGTTAGATCGCCAGGGAACACTGAAGCTTTCTTT.

The V and J genes are TRBV27 and TRBJ1-6; D call uncertain. V lost 8 bases and J 7 bases, leaving 15 bases between the germline ends. The CDR3 consists of 14 residues. Looked up from germline, CDR1 is MNHEY and CDR2 is SMNVEV (reference sequence). The CDR3 sequence: CASRGGRMNSPLHF. CDR3 DNA: TGTGCCAGCCGAGGCGGGAGGATGAATTCACCCCTCCACTTT.

Concerning this clonotype itself: A read error is possible here, since a much larger clone lies one base away. The chain couples TRBV10-3 to TRBJ1-1; 7 nucleotides match TRBD1. The CDR3 loop spans 14 amino acids. With V trimmed by 2 bases and J by 1 base, 1 base remained unmatched. In germline, CDR1 is ENHRY, CDR2 SYGVKD. The CDR3 loop is CAISEGQENTEAFF. In DNA form, the CDR3 reads TGTGCCATCAGTGAGGGACAGGAGAACACTGAAGCTTTCTTT.

This clonotype was observed at least ten times. The chain links TRBV7-2 to TRBJ2-3; D may be TRBD2 (5 bases). Trimming shortened V by 5 bases and J by 0 bases, and 12 bases separated the two germline ends. Germline CDR1 reads SGHTA; CDR2 reads FQGNSA. The CDR3 has 15 residues. The CDR3 DNA is TGTGCCAGCAGCCCCCGCGGGTCAAGCACAGATACGCAGTATTTT. Protein: CASSPRGSSTDTQYF.

The chain couples TRBV5-1 to TRBJ1-4; D might be TRBD1 (6 bases). Trimming removed 0 bases from V and 8 bases from J, with 11 bases in between. The CDR3 length is 14 residues. Germline V gene sequence: CDR1 SGHRS, CDR2 YFSETQ. CDR3 in amino acids: CASSLEQGEEKLFF. CDR3 in DNA: TGCGCCAGCAGCTTGGAACAGGGAGAGGAAAAACTGTTTTTT.

This clonotype was seen ten or more times. This chain joins TRBV11-2 and TRBJ2-7, with D perhaps assigned TRBD1 or TRBD2 (7 bases each). Trimming pared 5 bases from V and 1 base from J, leaving 18 bases between. The CDR3 is 16 amino acids. The V gene's germline CDR1 is SGHAT and CDR2 FQNNGV. Here the CDR3 reads CASSQGGRGGSYEQYF. The CDR3 DNA reads TGTGCCAGCAGCCAGGGGGGCAGGGGGGGATCCTACGAGCAGTACTTC. The whole variable domain, remainder taken from reference TRBV11-2 and TRBJ2-7, is EAGVAQSPRYKIIEKRQSVAFWCNPISGHATLYWYQQILGQGPKLLIQFQNNGVVDDSQLPKDRFSAERLKGVDSTLKIQPAKLEDSAVYLCASSQGGRGGSYEQYFGPGTRLTVT.

At least ten counts were recorded for this clonotype. This chain links TRBV5-5 with TRBJ2-3; unclear D gene. Trimming removed 3 bases from V and 1 base from J, with 9 bases in between. The CDR3 has 14 amino acids. Germline V gives CDR1 SGHKS, CDR2 YYEKEE (reference sequence). CDR3 protein: CASSSGDGTDTQYF. Here the CDR3 DNA reads TGTGCCAGCAGCTCTGGGGATGGCACAGATACGCAGTATTTT.

This clonotype was observed a few times. The chain couples TRBV29-1 to TRBJ1-3; weak D call: TRBD1 (5 bases). This CDR3 has 15 residues. V was shortened by 7 bases and J by 4 bases, with 20 bases between the two germline ends. Germline loops: CDR1 SQVTM, CDR2 ANQGSEA. As DNA, the CDR3 is TGCAGCGGCCTCGTGGCCTCAGGGTACGGAAACACCATATATTTT. The encoded protein is CSGLVASGYGNTIYF.

This chain links TRBV29-1 with TRBJ2-7, with 7 bases aligning to TRBD2. Germline CDR1 SQVTM, CDR2 ANQGSEA. The CDR3 spans 12 residues. V shed 7 bases, J shed 0 bases, and the junction held 3 bases outside the gene matches. The CDR3 nucleotides read TGCAGCGGGGGAGGGTCCTCCTACGAGCAGTACTTC. Translated, it gives CSGGGSSYEQYF.

This clonotype was counted only a few times. V gene TRBV14 combines with J gene TRBJ2-5; 14 bases align to TRBD2. Looked up from germline, CDR1 is SGHDN and CDR2 is FVKESK. This CDR3 has 18 amino acids. The V segment lost 3 bases and the J segment 4 bases; nucleotides outside the gene matches: 10. The CDR3 nucleotides read TGTGCCAGCAGCCAGACCGGGACTAGCGGGAGCATTTCAGAGACCCAGTACTTC. Amino acid sequence: CASSQTGTSGSISETQYF.

This clonotype showed up many times. J is TRBJ1-5 and V is TRBV28; D is ambiguous. The V gene's germline CDR1 is MDHEN and CDR2 SYDVKM. This CDR3 is 17 amino acids long. V dropped 4 bases and J dropped 2 bases, with 18 bases sitting between them. The CDR3 DNA reads TGTGCCAGCAGTTCCCTAGGAGGGATCAAGGGCAATCAGCCCCAGCATTTT. Amino acid sequence: CASSSLGGIKGNQPQHF.

To note about this clonotype: This may be a read error: a much more frequent sequence differs by one nucleotide. This rearrangement joins TRBV7-6 to TRBJ1-1; D is possibly TRBD1 (5 bases). The germline V gene encodes CDR1 SGHVS and CDR2 FNYEAQ. V lost 5 bases and J lost 1, with 11 bases in between. The CDR3 loop spans 14 amino acids. Here the CDR3 reads CASSPNTGNTEAFF. The CDR3 DNA is TGTGCCAGCAGCCCTAACACAGGGAACACTGAAGCTTTCTTT.

The CDR3 protein is CASSQEGRGGTIQYF. In DNA form, the CDR3 reads TGCGCCAGCAGCCAAGAAGGGCGGGGGGGCACCATTCAGTACTTC. The chain carries TRBV4-1 and TRBJ2-4; 9 positions agree with TRBD2. Germline CDR1 MGHRA, CDR2 YSYEKL. This CDR3 spans 15 amino acids. The V gene end was trimmed by 0 bases and the J gene end by 9 bases; junction bases not matched to a gene: 6.

Comments on this clonotype: This may be a read error, as it is one base from a much larger clone. The gene calls are TRBV12-3 or TRBV12-4 and TRBJ1-5; no clear D. V lost 3 bases to trimming and J lost 2 bases, with 11 bases between them. The CDR3 has 15 amino acids. CDR3 protein: CASSFCSDGNQPQHF. DNA for the CDR3: TGTGCCAGCAGTTTTTGCTCCGACGGCAATCAGCCCCAGCATTTT.